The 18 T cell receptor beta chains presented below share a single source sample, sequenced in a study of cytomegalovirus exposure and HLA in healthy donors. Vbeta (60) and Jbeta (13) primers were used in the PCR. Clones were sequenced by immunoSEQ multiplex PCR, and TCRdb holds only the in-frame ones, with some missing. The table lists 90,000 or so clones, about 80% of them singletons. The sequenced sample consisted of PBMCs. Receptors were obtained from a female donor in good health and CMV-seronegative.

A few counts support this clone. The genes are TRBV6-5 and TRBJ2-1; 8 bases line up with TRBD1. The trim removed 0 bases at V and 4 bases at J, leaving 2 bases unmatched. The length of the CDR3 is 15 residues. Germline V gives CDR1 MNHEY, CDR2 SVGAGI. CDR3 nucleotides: TGTGCCAGCAGTTACTCTGGGACAGGATACAATGAGCAGTTCTTC. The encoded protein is CASSYSGTGYNEQFF.

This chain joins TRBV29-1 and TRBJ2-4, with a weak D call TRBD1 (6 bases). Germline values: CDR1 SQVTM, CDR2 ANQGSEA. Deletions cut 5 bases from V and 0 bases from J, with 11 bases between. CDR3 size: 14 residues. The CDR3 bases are TGCAGCGTTTACCAACAGGGAGCCAAAAACATTCAGTACTTC. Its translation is CSVYQQGAKNIQYF.

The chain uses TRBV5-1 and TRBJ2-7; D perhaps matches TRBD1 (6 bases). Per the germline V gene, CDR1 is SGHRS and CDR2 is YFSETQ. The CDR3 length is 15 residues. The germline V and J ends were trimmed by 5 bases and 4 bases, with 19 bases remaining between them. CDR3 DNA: TGCGCCAGCAGGTTAGGGGGTCAGAACGAATACGAGCAGTACTTC. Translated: CASRLGGQNEYEQYF.

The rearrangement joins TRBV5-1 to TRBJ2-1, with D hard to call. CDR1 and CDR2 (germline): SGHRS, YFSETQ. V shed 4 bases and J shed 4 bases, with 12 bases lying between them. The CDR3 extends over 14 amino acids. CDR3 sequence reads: CASSPTSGYNEQFF. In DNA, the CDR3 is TGCGCCAGCAGCCCTACTTCGGGTTACAATGAGCAGTTCTTC.

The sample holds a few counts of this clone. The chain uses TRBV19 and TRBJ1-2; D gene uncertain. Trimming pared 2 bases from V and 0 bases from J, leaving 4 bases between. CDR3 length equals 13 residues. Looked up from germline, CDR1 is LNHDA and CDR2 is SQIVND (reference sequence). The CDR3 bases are TGTGCCAGTAGTATAATAGCTAACTATGGCTACACCTTC. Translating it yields CASSIIANYGYTF.

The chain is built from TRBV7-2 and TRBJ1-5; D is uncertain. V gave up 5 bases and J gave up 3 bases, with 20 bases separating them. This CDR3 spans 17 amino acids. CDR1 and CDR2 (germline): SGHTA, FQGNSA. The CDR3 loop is CASSLGWGDGFNQPQHF. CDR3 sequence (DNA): TGTGCCAGCAGCCTCGGGTGGGGAGACGGATTCAATCAGCCCCAGCATTTT. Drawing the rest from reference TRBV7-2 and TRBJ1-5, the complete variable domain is GAGVSQSPSNKVTEKGKDVELRCDPISGHTALYWYRQSLGQGLEFLIYFQGNSAPDKSGLPSDRFSAERTGGSVSTLTIQRTQQEDSAVYLCASSLGWGDGFNQPQHFGDGTRLSIL.

This chain's CDR3 is CASSLDVQEQFF. The CDR3 DNA sequence: TGTGCCAGCAGCTTGGACGTGCAGGAGCAGTTCTTC. The chain couples TRBV5-4 to TRBJ2-1; D not resolved. Trimming cost V 0 bases and J 10 bases, with 8 bases left between them. CDR3 length: 12 amino acids. Per the germline V gene, CDR1 is SGHNT and CDR2 is YYREEE (reference sequence).

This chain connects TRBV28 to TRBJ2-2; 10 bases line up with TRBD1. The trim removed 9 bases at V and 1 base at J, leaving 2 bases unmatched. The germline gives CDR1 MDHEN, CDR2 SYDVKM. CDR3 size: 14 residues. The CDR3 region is CASGQGGNTGELFF. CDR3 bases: TGTGCCAGTGGACAGGGGGGGAACACCGGGGAGCTGTTTTTT.

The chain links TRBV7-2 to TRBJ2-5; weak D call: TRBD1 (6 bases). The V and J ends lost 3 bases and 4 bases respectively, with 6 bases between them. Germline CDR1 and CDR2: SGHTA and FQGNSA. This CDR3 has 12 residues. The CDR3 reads CASSLDRETQYF. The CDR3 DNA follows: TGTGCCAGCAGCTTGGACAGAGAGACCCAGTACTTC.

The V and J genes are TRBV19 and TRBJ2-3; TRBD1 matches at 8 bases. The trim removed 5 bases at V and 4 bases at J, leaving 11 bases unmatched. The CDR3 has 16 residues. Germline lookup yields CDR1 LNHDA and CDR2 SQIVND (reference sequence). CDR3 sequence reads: CASSYSMTGVADTQYF. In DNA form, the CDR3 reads TGTGCCAGTAGTTATTCGATGACAGGGGTGGCAGATACGCAGTATTTT.

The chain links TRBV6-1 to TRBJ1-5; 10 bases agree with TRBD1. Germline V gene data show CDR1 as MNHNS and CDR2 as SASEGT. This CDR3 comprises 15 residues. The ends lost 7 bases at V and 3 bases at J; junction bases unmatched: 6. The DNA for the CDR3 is TGTGCCAGCACTATAGGGACAGGGGACAATCAGCCCCAGCATTTT. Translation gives CASTIGTGDNQPQHF.

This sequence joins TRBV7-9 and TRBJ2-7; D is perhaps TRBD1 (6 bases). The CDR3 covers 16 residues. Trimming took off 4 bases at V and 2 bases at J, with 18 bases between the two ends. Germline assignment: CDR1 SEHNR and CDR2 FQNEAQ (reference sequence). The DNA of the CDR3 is TGTGCCAGCAGCTCCCCCGAGGGCAGGGGCCCCTACGAGCAGTACTTC. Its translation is CASSSPEGRGPYEQYF.

This CDR3 reads CASSPQTRLGEGSYGYTF. The CDR3 DNA follows: TGTGCCAGCAGCCCCCAAACACGATTAGGGGAAGGAAGCTATGGCTACACCTTC. The rearrangement uses TRBV4-2 and TRBJ1-2; possibly TRBD1 for D (5 bases). This CDR3 has 18 residues. Trimming cost V 4 bases and J 4 bases, with 25 bases left between them. Per germline, CDR1 LGHNA and CDR2 YNFKEQ.

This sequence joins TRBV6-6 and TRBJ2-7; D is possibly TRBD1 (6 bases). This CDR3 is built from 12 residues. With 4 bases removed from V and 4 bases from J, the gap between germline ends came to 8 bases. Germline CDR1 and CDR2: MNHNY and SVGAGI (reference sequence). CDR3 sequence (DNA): TGTGCCAGCAGTTTTACAGGGTACGAGCAGTACTTC. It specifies CASSFTGYEQYF.

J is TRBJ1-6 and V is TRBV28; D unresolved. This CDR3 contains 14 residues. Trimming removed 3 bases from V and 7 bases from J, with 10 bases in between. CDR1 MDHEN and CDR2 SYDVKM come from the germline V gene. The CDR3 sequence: CASSLGSGNSPLHF. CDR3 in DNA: TGTGCCAGCAGTTTGGGGTCGGGGAATTCACCCCTCCACTTT. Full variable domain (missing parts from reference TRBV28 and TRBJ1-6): DVKVTQSSRYLVKRTGEKVFLECVQDMDHENMFWYRQDPGLGLRLIYFSYDVKMKEKGDIPEGYSVSREKKERFSLILESASTNQTSMYLCASSLGSGNSPLHFGNGTRLTVT.

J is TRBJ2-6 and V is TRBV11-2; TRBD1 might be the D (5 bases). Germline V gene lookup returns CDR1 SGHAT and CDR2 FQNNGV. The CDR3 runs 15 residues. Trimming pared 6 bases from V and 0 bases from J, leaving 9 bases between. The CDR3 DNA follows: TGTGCCAGCAGTGTAAGGGGCTCTGGGGCCAACGTCCTGACTTTC. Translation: CASSVRGSGANVLTF.

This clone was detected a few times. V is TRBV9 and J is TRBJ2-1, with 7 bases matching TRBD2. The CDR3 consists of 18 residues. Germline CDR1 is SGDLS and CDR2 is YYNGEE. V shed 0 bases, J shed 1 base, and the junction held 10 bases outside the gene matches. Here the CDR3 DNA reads TGTGCCAGCAGCGTAGGGGGACCTAGCGGTACTTCCTACAATGAGCAGTTCTTC. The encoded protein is CASSVGGPSGTSYNEQFF. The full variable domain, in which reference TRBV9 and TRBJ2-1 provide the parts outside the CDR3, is DSGVTQTPKHLITATGQRVTLRCSPRSGDLSVYWYQQSLDQGLQFLIQYYNGEERAKGNILERFSAQQFPDLHSELNLSSLELGDSALYFCASSVGGPSGTSYNEQFFGPGTRLTVL.

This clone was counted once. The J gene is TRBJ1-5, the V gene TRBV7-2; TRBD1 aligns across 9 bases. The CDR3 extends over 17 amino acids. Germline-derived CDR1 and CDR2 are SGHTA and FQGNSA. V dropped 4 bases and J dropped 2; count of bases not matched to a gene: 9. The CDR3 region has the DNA TGTGCCAGCAGCTCCAGGACAGGGGACCTCGGCAATCAGCCCCAGCATTTT. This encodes CASSSRTGDLGNQPQHF.